This TCR beta chain is drawn from a study of PD-1 blockade in mismatch repair-deficient tumors. As for time point: archival surgical resection tumor tissue. Some clones are missing from TCRdb's copy, which holds only in-frame ones; the method was immunoSEQ multiplex PCR. The profile shows about 3,700 clones, around 78% of them singletons. The sample was primary tumor tissue, taken from a patient treated with pembrolizumab. The sequence was obtained from an adult with mismatch repair-deficient cancer.

The chain's CDR3 is CATSRDRLAGRVEQFF. In nucleotides, the CDR3 is TGTGCCACCAGCAGAGATCGACTAGCGGGAAGGGTTGAGCAGTTCTTC. This chain joins TRBV15 and TRBJ2-1; 11 bases fit TRBD2. The J segment lost 9 bases and the V segment lost 0 bases, leaving 7 bases of the junction unmatched. The CDR3 loop spans 16 amino acids. Looked up from germline, CDR1 is LNHNV and CDR2 is YYDKDF (reference sequence).